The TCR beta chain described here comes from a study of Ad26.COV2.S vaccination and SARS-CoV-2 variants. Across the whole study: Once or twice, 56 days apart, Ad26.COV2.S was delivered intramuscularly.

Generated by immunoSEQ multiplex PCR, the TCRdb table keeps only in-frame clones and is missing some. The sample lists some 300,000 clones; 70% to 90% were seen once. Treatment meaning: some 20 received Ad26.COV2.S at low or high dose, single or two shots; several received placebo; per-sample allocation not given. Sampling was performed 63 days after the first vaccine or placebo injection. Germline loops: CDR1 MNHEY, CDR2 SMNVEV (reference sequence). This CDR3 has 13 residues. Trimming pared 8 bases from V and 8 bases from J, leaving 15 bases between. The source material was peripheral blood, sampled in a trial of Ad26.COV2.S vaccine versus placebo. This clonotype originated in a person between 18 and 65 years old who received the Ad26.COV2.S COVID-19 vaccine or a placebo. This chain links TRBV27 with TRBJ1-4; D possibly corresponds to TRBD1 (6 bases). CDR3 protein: CASGQRSGEKLFF. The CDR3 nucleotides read TGTGCCAGCGGACAGAGATCGGGAGAAAAACTGTTTTTT.